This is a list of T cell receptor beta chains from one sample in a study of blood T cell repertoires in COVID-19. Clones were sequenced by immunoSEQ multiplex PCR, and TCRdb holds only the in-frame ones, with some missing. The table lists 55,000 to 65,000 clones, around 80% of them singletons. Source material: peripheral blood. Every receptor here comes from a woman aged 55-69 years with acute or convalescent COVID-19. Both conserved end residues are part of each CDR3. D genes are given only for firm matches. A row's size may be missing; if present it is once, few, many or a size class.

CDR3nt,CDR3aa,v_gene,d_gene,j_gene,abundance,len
TGTGCCAGCAGCCGTACAGGGAAAAATGAAAAACTGTTTTTT,CASSRTGKNEKLFF,TRBV3-1/TRBV3-2,.,TRBJ1-4,.,14
TGCAGCGCCGAACCCGGGACAAGGGCAGATACGCAGTATTTT,CSAEPGTRADTQYF,TRBV29-1,.,TRBJ2-3,.,14
TGTGCCAGCAGTGAACAGGGGGAAGCTTTCTTT,CASSEQGEAFF,TRBV2,.,TRBJ1-1,.,11
TGCAGCGTTGAAGAAGGGACAGGGGGCTACGAGCAGTACTTC,CSVEEGTGGYEQYF,TRBV29-1,TRBD1,TRBJ2-7,.,14
TGTGCCAGCTCACCACCGGCGGGGGCTGGGGAAAAACTGTTTTTT,CASSPPAGAGEKLFF,TRBV18,.,TRBJ1-4,.,15
TGTGCCAGCAGTACGGGGGGGCAGAACACTGAAGCTTTCTTT,CASSTGGQNTEAFF,TRBV6-5,.,TRBJ1-1,once,14
TGTGCCAGTAGTATAGCACAGGCGGATCAGCCCCAGCATTTT,CASSIAQADQPQHF,TRBV19,.,TRBJ1-5,.,14
TGCGCCAGCAGCCAAGATATCGTTAGCGGGGGGGCTGGTGATGAGCAGTTCTTC,CASSQDIVSGGAGDEQFF,TRBV4-1,TRBD2,TRBJ2-1,.,18
TGTGCCAGCACCAAAGAAGCGGGGGGGACCACCTACGAGCAGTACTTC,CASTKEAGGTTYEQYF,TRBV2,TRBD2,TRBJ2-7,once,16
TGTGCCAGCAGCTTATTAAGGACAGGGGTTGACTACACCTTC,CASSLLRTGVDYTF,TRBV7-8,TRBD1,TRBJ1-2,.,14
TGTGCCAGCAGCTCCGGGGTTGCAAGCACCAGCACTGAAGCTTTCTTT,CASSSGVASTSTEAFF,TRBV7-9,.,TRBJ1-1,once,16
TGTGCCAGCAGTGAGACTGCGAATCAGCCCCAGCATTTT,CASSETANQPQHF,TRBV6-4,.,TRBJ1-5,.,13
TGTGCCAGCAGTCCGACAGTGATTAGCAATCAGCCCCAGCATTTT,CASSPTVISNQPQHF,TRBV6-5,.,TRBJ1-5,.,15
TGTGCCAGCGGACAACAATGGGCAGATACGCAGTATTTT,CASGQQWADTQYF,TRBV19,.,TRBJ2-3,.,13
TGCAGCGTATCCCCAGGGGGGACTGGCTACACCTTC,CSVSPGGTGYTF,TRBV29-1,TRBD1,TRBJ1-2,.,12
TGTGCCAGCAGAGGAACCCGGACAACCTACGAGCAGTACTTC,CASRGTRTTYEQYF,TRBV6-5,.,TRBJ2-7,.,14
TGCGCCAGCAGCTTACAGGGCGTCCGGGCAGATACGCAGTATTTT,CASSLQGVRADTQYF,TRBV5-1,.,TRBJ2-3,once,15
TGCGCCAGCAGCCAAGAAACCCAAATGACGGCCAGGGGCTACACTGAAGCTTTCTTT,CASSQETQMTARGYTEAFF,TRBV4-1,.,TRBJ1-1,once,19
TGTGCCAGCAGCGACCGGGACAGGGGGTACTCACCCCTCCACTTT,CASSDRDRGYSPLHF,TRBV6-2/TRBV6-3,TRBD1,TRBJ1-6,.,15
TGTGCCAGCAGCTTAGGACAGGGGGCCTATGGCTACACCTTC,CASSLGQGAYGYTF,TRBV11-1,TRBD1,TRBJ1-2,.,14
TGTGCCAGCAGTGAATCGGGACAGGGAAAGAATGAGCAGTTCTTC,CASSESGQGKNEQFF,TRBV25-1,TRBD1,TRBJ2-1,few,15
TGTGCCAGCAGTGCCCGGACTAGCGGGGGGGCCCGAACGCAGTATTTT,CASSARTSGGARTQYF,TRBV2,TRBD2,TRBJ2-3,.,16
TGTGCCAGCTCGAGGGGGAACGAGCAGTACTTC,CASSRGNEQYF,TRBV18,.,TRBJ2-7,once,11
TGTGCCAGTATTCCCGAGGGAAGCAAAGGGGGCTATGGCTACACCTTC,CASIPEGSKGGYGYTF,TRBV19,.,TRBJ1-2,.,16
TGTGCCAGCAGTTGGAGGGTTCTCACAGGGGGCAATAATTCACCCCTCCACTTT,CASSWRVLTGGNNSPLHF,TRBV27,TRBD1,TRBJ1-6,.,18
TGCGCCAGCAGCCAAGATATTACGGCAGGAAGGGGTGGCTACACCTTC,CASSQDITAGRGGYTF,TRBV4-1,.,TRBJ1-2,.,16
TGTGCCAGCAGCCGAGGCACCGGGGAGCTGTTTTTT,CASSRGTGELFF,TRBV9,.,TRBJ2-2,.,12
TGTGCCAGCTCACCATCCCCAGGGTCTTCGGACACCATATATTTT,CASSPSPGSSDTIYF,TRBV18,.,TRBJ1-3,.,15
TGTGCCAGCAGTCCTCGGACAGTAACCAGCGAGCAGTACTTC,CASSPRTVTSEQYF,TRBV3-1/TRBV3-2,.,TRBJ2-7,.,14
TGTGCCAGCATGTTCTTCCCGGACACTGAAGCTTTCTTT,CASMFFPDTEAFF,TRBV12-3/TRBV12-4,.,TRBJ1-1,.,13
TGTGCCAGCAGCGCAGGTGACGGACTAGCGGGGGGCGGTCACCAGTTCTTC,CASSAGDGLAGGGHQFF,TRBV7-3,TRBD2,TRBJ2-1,few,17
TGTGCCAGCAGTCCTACCCGACACAGATCTAACTATGGCTACACCTTC,CASSPTRHRSNYGYTF,TRBV27,.,TRBJ1-2,.,16
TGCGCCAGCAGTGAGTCGGTACGGGGCACTGAAGCTTTCTTT,CASSESVRGTEAFF,TRBV10-1,.,TRBJ1-1,.,14
TGTGCCAGTAGTCCCCGGGGGACAGCGACGGGTGACCAGTACTTC,CASSPRGTATGDQYF,TRBV19,.,TRBJ2-5,.,15
TGTGCCAGCAGCCAAGCGGGAAATCAGCCCCAGCATTTT,CASSQAGNQPQHF,TRBV14,.,TRBJ1-5,few,13
TGCAGCGTTGTGGTCAGCGGGGGGGTAGAGACCCAGTACTTC,CSVVVSGGVETQYF,TRBV29-1,TRBD2,TRBJ2-5,.,14
TGCGCCAGCAGCCAAGCGAGGGCTAGCAATCAGCCCCAGCATTTT,CASSQARASNQPQHF,TRBV4-1,.,TRBJ1-5,.,15
TGTGCCAGCAGCGTGGGGACTTTAGATACGCAGTATTTT,CASSVGTLDTQYF,TRBV9,.,TRBJ2-3,.,13
TGTGCCAGTAGTGACAGACCTAACTATGGCTACACCTTC,CASSDRPNYGYTF,TRBV19,.,TRBJ1-2,.,13
TGTGCCAGCAGTTCAGACAGGGATTGGGGGCAGTACTTC,CASSSDRDWGQYF,TRBV6-5,TRBD1,TRBJ2-7,.,13
TGTGCCAGCAGCTTAGAGGGGTTTAGCACAGATACGCAGTATTTT,CASSLEGFSTDTQYF,TRBV7-6,.,TRBJ2-3,few,15
TGTGCCAGCAGCGCAGGGACTGAAGCTTTCTTT,CASSAGTEAFF,TRBV6-5,.,TRBJ1-1,few,11
TGTGCCAGTAGTATCGCGCGGGGGTTCCAAGAGACCCAGTACTTC,CASSIARGFQETQYF,TRBV19,TRBD2,TRBJ2-5,.,15
TGCGCCAGCAGCTATCCAGACTCGACAGGGTTTTATTTCTTT,CASSYPDSTGFYFF,TRBV5-1,TRBD1,TRBJ1-1,.,14
TGTGCCAGCAGTGAACGGGAGAACTATGGCTACACCTTC,CASSERENYGYTF,TRBV6-1,.,TRBJ1-2,.,13
TGTGCCAGCGGCGGAACGAGGGGGCGCGGCACAGATACGCAGTATTTT,CASGGTRGRGTDTQYF,TRBV5-4,TRBD1,TRBJ2-3,.,16
TGTGCCAGCAGTCAGACAGGGGATTGGGGCTACACCTTC,CASSQTGDWGYTF,TRBV6-5,TRBD1,TRBJ1-2,.,13
TGTGCCAGCAGCCGCCTATCTGAAGCTTTCTTT,CASSRLSEAFF,TRBV5-6,.,TRBJ1-1,once,11
TGTGCCAGTAGCGACACGACCCTCAATCAGCCCCAGCATTTT,CASSDTTLNQPQHF,TRBV19,.,TRBJ1-5,once,14
TGTGCCAGCAGTGAAGCGAGGCTACACCTTTCACCCCTCCACTTT,CASSEARLHLSPLHF,TRBV2,.,TRBJ1-6,.,15
TGTGCCACCTCCACAGGGGGGGGCTACACCTTC,CATSTGGGYTF,TRBV6-5,TRBD1,TRBJ1-2,.,11
TGCAGTGCTAGTGGCAGGTCAACCTATAATTCACCCCTCCACTTT,CSASGRSTYNSPLHF,TRBV20-1,.,TRBJ1-6,once,15
TGTGCCAGTAGTATAGAAAGGAGCACCAACTATGGCTACACCTTC,CASSIERSTNYGYTF,TRBV19,.,TRBJ1-2,.,15
TGTGCCAGCAGGGAGGGGTCCCCCTACGAGCAGTACTTC,CASREGSPYEQYF,TRBV6-6,.,TRBJ2-7,few,13
TGTGCCAGCCAGACCACCGGGAACTATGGCTACACCTTC,CASQTTGNYGYTF,TRBV19,.,TRBJ1-2,.,13